This entry lists 21 T cell receptor beta chains sequenced from one sample in a study of technical replicates of blood from a few donors. Sequencing was performed with immunoSEQ multiplex PCR; in TCRdb, only in-frame clones are kept and a portion is missing. The sample shows 40,000 to 60,000 clones, around 84% of them seen only once. Input material: PBMCs. The receptors here all came from a human donor in good health. Some clones in this sample may be carry-over from other donors' samples.

The genes are TRBV5-4 and TRBJ2-3; TRBD2 matches at 7 bases. Germline CDR1 and CDR2: SGHNT and YYREEE (reference sequence). With V trimmed by 10 bases and J by 0 bases, 5 bases remained unmatched. The CDR3 contains 13 residues. CDR3 nucleotide sequence: TGTGCCGCCCGGGGGGAGAGCACAGATACGCAGTATTTT. The encoded protein is CAARGESTDTQYF.

The CDR3 loop is CASSGRRQGAARDIQYF. The CDR3 nucleotides are TGTGCCAGCAGCGGGCGGAGACAGGGGGCGGCGCGGGACATTCAGTACTTC. The chain is built from TRBV7-2 and TRBJ2-4, with TRBD1 identical over 10 bases. V trimming: 5 bases; J trimming: 8 bases; junction bases outside the gene matches: 15. Germline lookup yields CDR1 SGHTA and CDR2 FQGNSA. CDR3 size: 17 residues.

This rearrangement joins TRBV4-3 to TRBJ2-1; perhaps TRBD2 as D (6 bases). Trimming pared 3 bases from V and 4 bases from J, leaving 13 bases between. CDR3 length: 15 residues. Per germline, CDR1 LGHNA and CDR2 YSLEER. CDR3 sequence reads: CASSHRFSGYNEQFF. In DNA, the CDR3 is TGCGCCAGCAGCCACAGGTTCAGCGGGTACAATGAGCAGTTCTTC.

The chain joins TRBV4-3 to TRBJ2-7; the match to TRBD1 covers 9 bases. V dropped 0 bases and J dropped 6; count of bases not matched to a gene: 6. The CDR3 consists of 15 residues. Germline V gene sequence: CDR1 LGHNA, CDR2 YSLEER. The CDR3 nucleotides are TGCGCCAGCAGCCAAGAGGGACAGGGTAGGGTCGAGCAGTACTTC. This gives the protein CASSQEGQGRVEQYF.

The J gene is TRBJ1-6, the V gene TRBV7-3, with D possibly TRBD1 on 5 matching bases. Trimming left V 5 bases short and J 7 bases short, with 12 bases between. CDR1 and CDR2 (germline): SGHTA, FQGTGA. The CDR3 loop spans 14 amino acids. The CDR3 here is CASSRDSSNSPLHF. The CDR3 DNA sequence: TGTGCCAGCAGCCGGGACTCCAGCAATTCACCCCTCCACTTT.

The chain is built from TRBV19 and TRBJ1-1, with 9 bases lining up with TRBD1. The CDR3 totals 15 residues. The V gene end was trimmed by 7 bases and the J gene end by 0 bases; junction bases not matched to a gene: 6. Germline CDR1 and CDR2: LNHDA and SQIVND (reference sequence). CDR3 nucleotide sequence: TGTGCCAGTACGGACAGGGGTTTTATGAACACTGAAGCTTTCTTT. This sequence encodes CASTDRGFMNTEAFF.

The genes are TRBV7-7 and TRBJ2-5; TRBD2 aligns across 9 bases. CDR1 and CDR2 from the germline V gene are SSHAT and FNYEAQ (reference sequence). CDR3 length: 14 amino acids. J lost 5 bases, V lost 4 bases, and 5 bases had no gene match. CDR3 coding DNA: TGTGCCAGCAGCTCGAGCGGGAGGTCGGAGACCCAGTACTTC. Protein: CASSSSGRSETQYF.

The V gene is TRBV5-1, the J gene TRBJ2-2, with D tentatively TRBD1 (6 bases). Looked up from germline, CDR1 is SGHRS and CDR2 is YFSETQ. V lost 6 bases to trimming and J lost 6 bases, with 18 bases between them. The CDR3 consists of 15 residues. The CDR3 bases are TGCGCCAGCACCTTACAGGGTAGGGGGTCCGGGGAGCTGTTTTTT. Translation gives CASTLQGRGSGELFF. Variable domain in full (rest from reference TRBV5-1 and TRBJ2-2): KAGVTQTPRYLIKTRGQQVTLSCSPISGHRSVSWYQQTPGQGLQFLFEYFSETQRNKGNFPGRFSGRQFSNSRSEMNVSTLELGDSALYLCASTLQGRGSGELFFGEGSRLTVL.

This clone was observed a single time. The chain is built from TRBV6-6 and TRBJ2-5, with no clear D. The V end was cut by 2 bases, the J end by 3 bases, with 13 bases between. This CDR3 has 15 amino acids. Germline CDR1 and CDR2: MNHNY and SVGAGI (reference sequence). CDR3 region: CASSYPESVEETQYF. CDR3 DNA sequence: TGTGCCAGCAGTTACCCGGAGAGCGTTGAAGAGACCCAGTACTTC.

The rearrangement links TRBV19 to TRBJ1-5, with D possibly being TRBD1 (5 bases). Germline V gene sequence: CDR1 LNHDA, CDR2 SQIVND (reference sequence). The V end lost 3 bases, the J end lost 1 base, and 7 bases lay between the germline ends. This CDR3 is 14 amino acids long. CDR3 coding DNA: TGTGCCAGTAGTATCGGGGGGAGCAATCAGCCCCAGCATTTT. Translation gives CASSIGGSNQPQHF.

This clone is categorized as medium-sized. This chain uses TRBV5-8 with TRBJ1-2; D unclear. Germline V gene lookup returns CDR1 SGHTS and CDR2 YDEGEE. V lost 2 bases and J lost 0, with 8 bases in between. This CDR3 contains 14 residues. CDR3 sequence (DNA): TGTGCCAGCAGCTTCCCAGGCGCTAACTATGGCTACACCTTC. Protein sequence: CASSFPGANYGYTF.

The chain joins TRBV7-6 to TRBJ2-2; 7 bases map to TRBD2. V was pared by 8 bases and J by 4 bases, with 16 bases of the junction left unmatched. This CDR3 region has 17 residues. Germline V CDR1 and CDR2: SGHVS, FNYEAQ. The CDR3 spells CASGPRLAGDATGELFF. CDR3 nucleotides: TGTGCCAGCGGACCCCGCCTGGCGGGAGACGCCACCGGGGAGCTGTTTTTT.

A single count supports this clone. DNA of the CDR3: TGTGCCAGCACCCTCATGACTAGTTCCTACAATGAGCAGTTCTTC. This codes for CASTLMTSSYNEQFF. This sequence joins TRBV6-5 and TRBJ2-1; a weak D match, TRBD2 (6 bases). The CDR3 length is 15 residues. The V end lost 7 bases, the J end lost 1 base, and 14 bases lay between the germline ends. CDR1 MNHEY and CDR2 SVGAGI come from the germline V gene.

The rearrangement links TRBV7-9 to TRBJ2-5, with 7 bases that match TRBD1. The CDR3 has 14 residues. The junction had 7 bases not matched to a gene; V was cut back by 5 bases and J by 4 bases. CDR1 and CDR2 (germline): SEHNR, FQNEAQ (reference sequence). The DNA for the CDR3 is TGTGCCAGCAGCCGACAGGGCGTGGGAGAGACCCAGTACTTC. Amino acid sequence: CASSRQGVGETQYF.

The chain is built from TRBV19 and TRBJ2-3, with a weak D call TRBD2 (6 bases). Looked up from germline, CDR1 is LNHDA and CDR2 is SQIVND (reference sequence). V was trimmed by 2 bases and J by 10 bases, leaving 10 bases between them. The CDR3 runs 12 residues. The DNA of the CDR3 is TGTGCCAGTAGTATAAGGAGGGGTCCGCAGTATTTT. Encoded protein: CASSIRRGPQYF.

The chain joins TRBV5-1 to TRBJ2-1, with 15 bases that match TRBD2. This CDR3 is built from 19 residues. Germline CDR1 reads SGHRS; CDR2 reads YFSETQ. The V and J ends lost 1 base and 2 bases, in that order; junction bases with no gene match: 7. In DNA, the CDR3 is TGCGCCAGCAGCTTGAGGACTAGCGGGGGGGCGAGCCCCTACAATGAGCAGTTCTTC. Its protein product is CASSLRTSGGASPYNEQFF.

The V and J genes are TRBV7-9 and TRBJ1-1, with D hard to call. This CDR3 is 14 amino acids long. Germline CDR1 is SEHNR and CDR2 is FQNEAQ (reference sequence). Trimming cost V 5 bases and J 2 bases, with 12 bases left between them. CDR3 in DNA: TGTGCCAGCAGCGGTTACACACCAAACACTGAAGCTTTCTTT. Protein: CASSGYTPNTEAFF.

This clone occurred once. The chain combines TRBV6-5 with TRBJ1-2; D is unclear. The CDR3 runs to 13 residues. The V and J ends lost 2 bases and 4 bases respectively, with 8 bases between them. Per the germline V gene, CDR1 is MNHEY and CDR2 is SVGAGI. This CDR3 is CASSYGLGYGYTF. In DNA form, the CDR3 reads TGTGCCAGCAGTTACGGGCTCGGCTATGGCTACACCTTC.

CDR3 sequence (DNA): TGTGCCAGCAGTTCTAGCGGGGGTGCAGATACGCAGTATTTT. This gives the protein CASSSSGGADTQYF. The V call is TRBV7-3, the J call TRBJ2-3; 10 positions match TRBD2. This CDR3 is built from 14 residues. V trimming: 6 bases; J trimming: 4 bases; junction bases outside the gene matches: 4. Per germline, CDR1 SGHTA and CDR2 FQGTGA.

The chain is built from TRBV18 and TRBJ2-3, with TRBD2 identical over 15 bases. V lost 3 bases to trimming and J lost 0 bases; unmatched junction nucleotides: 4. The CDR3 is made up of 18 amino acids. Per the germline V gene, CDR1 is KGHSH and CDR2 is LQKENI. CDR3 nucleotide sequence: TGTGCCAGCTCACCGGGACTAGCGGGGGGAACTAGCACAGATACGCAGTATTTT. Amino acid sequence: CASSPGLAGGTSTDTQYF.

The table lists this clone with a count of one. The gene calls are TRBV4-2 and TRBJ2-7; 14 bases agree with TRBD2. The germline CDR1 and CDR2 sequences are LGHNA and YNFKEQ. V lost 2 bases, J lost 12 bases, and 12 bases stayed unmatched. The CDR3 has 16 residues. As DNA, the CDR3 is TGTGCCAGCAGCCAACTGGGACTAGCGGGAGTAAGTGTGCTGTACTTC. Translated: CASSQLGLAGVSVLYF.